This T cell receptor (beta chain) was documented in a study of CXCR3-negative and CXCR3-positive naive CD8 T cells. Across the whole study: The libraries together contributed some 140 million TRB reads, each supplying about 1.5 +/- 0.3 million. Study-wide findings and caveats: Surface CD5 looked about the same in the naive subsets, so the authors worked out TCR strength from TRB CDR3 properties. The level of CXCR3 expression partially decreased after cryopreservation; the majority of assays used fresh PBMCs. Compared with CXCR3-negative naive cells, CXCR3-positive naive cells showed more hydrophobic TRB CDR3s.

All TRB cDNA libraries came from 5' RACE performed with UMI labels. From the 5' RACE reads, TCRdb lists one entry per CDR3 protein and no DNA. The repertoire shows over 50,000 distinct CDR3 sequences; the top ten hold 0.55% to 0.85%. Definition of naive CD8+ T cells rested on a CD45RO-CCR7+CD27+CD95- profile. For this clonotype: The antigen is undetermined.

Sequencing input: naive CXCR3+ CD8+ T cells from blood. Stated subset: CD45RO-CCR7+CD27+CD95- naive CD8+ T cells expressing CXCR3 (TNR3+). This TCR came from a human donor in good health. Some clones in this sample may be carry-over from other donors' samples.

Here the CDR3 reads CASSKYQETQYF. V gene TRBV6-2 or TRBV6-3 combines with J gene TRBJ2-5. This CDR3 is 12 amino acids long. The germline gives CDR1 MNHEY, CDR2 SVGEGT.